This TCR beta chain stems from a study of T cell responses to AZD1222 COVID-19 vaccine. Broader study findings: Sampling that yielded the repertoires occurred only after the peak T cell response.

The method was immunoSEQ multiplex PCR; TCRdb's version includes in-frame clones alone and lacks a portion of them. The table shows roughly 180,000 clones, with 90% to 95% occurring only once. The germline V gene has CDR1 SEHNR and CDR2 FQNEAQ (reference sequence). Unmatched junction bases numbered 5, after V lost 3 bases and J lost 4 bases. The CDR3 is made up of 14 amino acids. This clone was seen only once. Its cognate antigen is unknown. This chain links TRBV7-9 with TRBJ1-2; 7 bases are a match to TRBD1. This specimen consisted of peripheral blood, obtained 28 days after the second AZD1222 dose. The clonotype was recovered from an adult who received the AZD1222 COVID-19 vaccine. The CDR3 spells CASSLGSGGYGYTF. CDR3 bases: TGTGCCAGCAGCTTGGGTTCAGGGGGCTATGGCTACACCTTC.